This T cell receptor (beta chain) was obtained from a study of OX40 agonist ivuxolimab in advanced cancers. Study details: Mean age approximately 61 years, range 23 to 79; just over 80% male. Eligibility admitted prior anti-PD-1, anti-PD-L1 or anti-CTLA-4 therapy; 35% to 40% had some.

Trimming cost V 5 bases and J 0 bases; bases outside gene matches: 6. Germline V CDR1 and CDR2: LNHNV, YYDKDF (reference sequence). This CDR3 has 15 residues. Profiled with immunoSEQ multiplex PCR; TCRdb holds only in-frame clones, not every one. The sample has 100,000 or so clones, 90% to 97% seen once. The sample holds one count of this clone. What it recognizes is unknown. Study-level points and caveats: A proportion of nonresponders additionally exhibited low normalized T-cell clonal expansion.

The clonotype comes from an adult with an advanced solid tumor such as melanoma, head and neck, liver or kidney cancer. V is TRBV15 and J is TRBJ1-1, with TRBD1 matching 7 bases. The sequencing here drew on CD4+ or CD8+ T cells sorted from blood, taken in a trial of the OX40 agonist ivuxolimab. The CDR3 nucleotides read TGTGCCACCAGCGTAACCGGGACAGTGAACACTGAAGCTTTCTTT. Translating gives CATSVTGTVNTEAFF.